This T cell receptor (beta chain) is drawn from a study of OX40 agonist ivuxolimab in advanced cancers. Study as a whole: Patients took ivuxolimab, an agonistic anti-OX40 (CD134) antibody. One patient with hepatocellular carcinoma and two with cutaneous melanoma, three in all, had partial responses.

For this clone: Its antigen is currently unknown.

The germline V gene encodes CDR1 MNHEY and CDR2 SMNVEV (reference sequence). The CDR3 runs 16 residues. V was clipped by 3 bases and J by 1 base; unmatched bases: 7. Profiling relied on immunoSEQ multiplex PCR, and the TCRdb table lists in-frame clones only, not all of them. The repertoire includes roughly 32,000 clones, 84% of them detected once, and approximately 20% sits in the top ten. Findings and limits, study-wide: Averaged across samples, CD8+ T cells carried more expanded clones than CD4+ did.

The J gene is TRBJ2-3, the V gene TRBV27; 7 bases line up with TRBD2. The material sequenced was CD4+ or CD8+ T cells sorted from blood, taken in a trial of the OX40 agonist ivuxolimab. The TCR originated in an adult with an advanced solid tumor such as melanoma, head and neck, liver or kidney cancer. The CDR3: CASSFIPLAGTDTQYF. In nucleotides, the CDR3 is TGTGCCAGCAGTTTTATTCCCCTAGCGGGCACAGATACGCAGTATTTT.